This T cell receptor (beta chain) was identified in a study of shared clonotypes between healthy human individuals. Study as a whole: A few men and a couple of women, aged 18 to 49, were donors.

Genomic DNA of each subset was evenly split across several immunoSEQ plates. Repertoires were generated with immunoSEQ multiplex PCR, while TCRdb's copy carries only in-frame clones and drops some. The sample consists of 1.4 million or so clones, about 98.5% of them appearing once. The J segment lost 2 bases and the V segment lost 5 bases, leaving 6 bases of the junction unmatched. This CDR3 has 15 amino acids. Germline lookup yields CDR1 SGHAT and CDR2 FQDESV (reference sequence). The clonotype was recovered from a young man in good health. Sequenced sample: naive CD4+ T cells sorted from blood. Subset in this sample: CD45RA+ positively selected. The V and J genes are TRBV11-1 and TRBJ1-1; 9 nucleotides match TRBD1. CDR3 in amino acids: CASSPRDRVNTEAFF. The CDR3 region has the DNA TGTGCCAGCAGCCCCCGGGACAGGGTTAACACTGAAGCTTTCTTT.